A single T cell receptor (beta chain) is shown here with its context. What it binds is not known. This sample stems from a study of cytomegalovirus exposure and HLA in healthy donors. Study-level information: Assignment to the Caucasian-associated ancestry cluster applied to around 80% of the approximately 380 genotyped donors. General study results and limits: The availability of immune exposure information extended only to CMV serostatus. A later analysis, which compared TCR beta chains of equal frequency, found the HLA-associated ones more clonally expanded.

The CDR3 runs to 15 residues. Germline V CDR1 and CDR2: SGHRS, YFSETQ. V was clipped by 5 bases and J by 6 bases; unmatched bases: 11. Primers included in the PCR were 60 Vbeta and 13 Jbeta primers. Data came from immunoSEQ multiplex PCR; TCRdb stores just in-frame clones and leaves some out. The data contain about 150,000 clones, approximately 81% of them singletons. The chain couples TRBV5-1 to TRBJ2-3, with 8 bases fitting TRBD2. The sequencing input was PBMCs. The clonotype was recovered from a man younger than 35 in good health and CMV-seronegative. CDR3 sequence (DNA): TGCGCCAGCAGGCCCAGCGGGGGTTCCCCGGATACGCAGTATTTT. Protein sequence: CASRPSGGSPDTQYF.